The source of this T cell receptor beta chain is a study of T cell responses to AZD1222 COVID-19 vaccine. Study-level findings and limits: At 160-218 and 743-854, vaccine-associated CD4 TCRs were dominant, and they spanned spike. The peak T cell response came first, and repertoires were sampled only after it.

Regarding this clone: Its antigen is as yet unknown.

Assay used: immunoSEQ multiplex PCR; TCRdb lists only in-frame clones, some missing. The sample holds 95,000 to 150,000 clones; about 90% are singletons and the top ten take more than 13%. CDR1 and CDR2 (germline): LGHNT, FRNRAP. J gave up 6 bases and V 6 bases, and 16 bases lay outside the gene matches. This CDR3 spans 17 amino acids. The V gene is TRBV12-5, the J gene TRBJ1-1; the match to TRBD1 covers 10 bases. The origin of this receptor is an adult in good health. The sequencing used peripheral blood, collected on day 0 of AZD1222 vaccination. CDR3 nucleotides: TGTGCTAGTGGCCTAATCTGGACAGGGGGGAATTGGTCTGAAGCTTTCTTT. Translating gives CASGLIWTGGNWSEAFF.